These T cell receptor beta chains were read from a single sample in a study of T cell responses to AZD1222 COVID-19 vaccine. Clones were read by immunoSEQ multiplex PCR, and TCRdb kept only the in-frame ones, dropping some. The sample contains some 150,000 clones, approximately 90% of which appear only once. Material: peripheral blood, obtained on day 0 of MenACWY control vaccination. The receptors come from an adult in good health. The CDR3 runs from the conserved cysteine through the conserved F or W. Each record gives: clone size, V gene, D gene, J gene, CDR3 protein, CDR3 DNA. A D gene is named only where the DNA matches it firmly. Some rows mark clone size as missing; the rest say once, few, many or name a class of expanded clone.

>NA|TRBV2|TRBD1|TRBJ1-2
CASTQDRGLGNYGYTF
TGTGCCAGCACCCAGGACAGGGGGCTCGGTAACTATGGCTACACCTTC
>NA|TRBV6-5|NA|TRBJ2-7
CASSQQGREQYF
TGTGCCAGCTCCCAACAGGGCAGGGAGCAGTACTTC
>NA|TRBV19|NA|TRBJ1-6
CASSLSGSYNSPLHF
TGTGCCAGTAGTCTCTCGGGCTCCTATAATTCACCCCTCCACTTT
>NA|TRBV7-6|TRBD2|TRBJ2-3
CASSLAAGGEFGTDTQYF
TGTGCCAGCAGCTTAGCAGCGGGAGGAGAGTTTGGCACAGATACGCAGTATTTT
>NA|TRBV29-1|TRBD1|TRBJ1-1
CSVVRDRDEAFF
TGCAGCGTTGTTCGGGACAGAGATGAAGCTTTCTTT
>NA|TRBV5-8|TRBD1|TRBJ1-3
CASSGQGAYSGNTIYF
TGTGCCAGCAGCGGGCAGGGGGCTTACTCTGGAAACACCATATATTTT
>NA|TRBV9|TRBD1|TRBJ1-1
CASSPRTGVDTEAFF
TGTGCCAGCAGCCCCAGGACAGGGGTGGACACTGAAGCTTTCTTT
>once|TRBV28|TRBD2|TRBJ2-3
CASSSLAGGPIGQYF
TGTGCCAGCAGTAGCCTAGCGGGAGGGCCTATAGGGCAGTATTTT
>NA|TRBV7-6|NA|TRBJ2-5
CASSFTGTAGETQYF
TGTGCCAGCAGCTTTACCGGGACGGCCGGGGAGACCCAGTACTTC
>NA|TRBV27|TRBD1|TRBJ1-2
CASGTGGSYGYTF
TGTGCCAGTGGGACAGGGGGATCTTATGGCTACACCTTC
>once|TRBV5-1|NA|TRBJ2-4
CASSNRDGRNIQYF
TGCGCCAGCAGCAACCGGGACGGTCGAAACATTCAGTACTTC
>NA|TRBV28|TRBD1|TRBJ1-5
CASSRTGQGYNQPQHF
TGTGCCAGTTCTCGTACAGGACAGGGGTACAATCAGCCCCAGCATTTT
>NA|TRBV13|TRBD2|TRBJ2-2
CASSLGGLAGPNTGELFF
TGTGCCAGCAGCTTAGGGGGACTAGCGGGACCCAACACCGGGGAGCTGTTTTTT
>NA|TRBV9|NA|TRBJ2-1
CASSLLAGNEQFF
TGTGCCAGCAGCCTACTAGCCGGCAATGAGCAGTTCTTC
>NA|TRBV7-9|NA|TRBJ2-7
CASSQLRDNTYEQYF
TGTGCCAGCAGCCAGCTCCGGGACAATACCTACGAGCAGTACTTC
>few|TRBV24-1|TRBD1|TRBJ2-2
CATSDSPSGQGTTGELFF
TGTGCCACCAGTGATTCCCCGTCGGGACAGGGGACCACCGGGGAGCTGTTTTTT
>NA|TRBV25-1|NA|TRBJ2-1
CASSHSLRVNEQFF
TGTGCCAGCAGCCACTCCCTCAGGGTCAATGAGCAGTTCTTC
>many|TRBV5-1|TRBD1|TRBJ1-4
CASSGGQEYEKLFF
TGCGCCAGCAGCGGGGGACAGGAGTATGAAAAACTGTTTTTT
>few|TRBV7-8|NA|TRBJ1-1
CASGREVMNTEAFF
TGTGCCAGCGGTAGGGAAGTTATGAACACTGAAGCTTTCTTT
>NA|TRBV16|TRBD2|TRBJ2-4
CASSRSQPSGMYIQYF
TGTGCCAGCAGCCGCTCCCAGCCTAGCGGGATGTACATTCAGTACTTC
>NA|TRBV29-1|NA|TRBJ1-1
CSVRGVFMNTEAFF
TGCAGCGTCCGAGGGGTTTTCATGAACACTGAAGCTTTCTTT
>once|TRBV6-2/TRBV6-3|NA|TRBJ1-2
CASSYGLYGYTF
TGTGCCAGCAGTTACGGACTCTATGGCTACACCTTC
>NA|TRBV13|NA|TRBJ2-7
CASSLNFGPNEQYF
TGTGCCAGCAGCTTGAATTTCGGGCCGAACGAGCAGTACTTC
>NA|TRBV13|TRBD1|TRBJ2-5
CASSSGQDLWTQYF
TGTGCCAGCAGCTCCGGACAGGATTTATGGACCCAGTACTTC
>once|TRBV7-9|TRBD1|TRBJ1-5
CASSSGQYFNQPQHF
TGTGCCAGCAGCTCGGGACAGTACTTCAATCAGCCCCAGCATTTT
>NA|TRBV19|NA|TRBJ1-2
CASSISPGNYGYTF
TGTGCCAGTAGTATATCCCCGGGAAACTATGGCTACACCTTC
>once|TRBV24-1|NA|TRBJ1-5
CATSDRNNQPQHF
TGTGCCACCAGTGACCGCAATAATCAGCCCCAGCATTTT
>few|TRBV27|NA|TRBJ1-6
CASSSRQSSYNSPLHF
TGTGCCAGCAGCTCAAGACAGAGCTCCTATAATTCACCCCTCCACTTT
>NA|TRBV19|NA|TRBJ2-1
CASSMGIQSRGLSSYNEQFF
TGTGCCAGTAGTATGGGTATACAGTCTAGGGGTCTGAGCTCCTACAATGAGCAGTTCTTC
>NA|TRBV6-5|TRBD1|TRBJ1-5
CAIRDRGGYQPQHF
TGTGCCATCCGGGACAGGGGAGGATATCAGCCCCAGCATTTT
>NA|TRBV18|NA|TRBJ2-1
CASSPVDSEQFF
TGTGCCAGCTCACCGGTTGATAGTGAGCAGTTCTTC
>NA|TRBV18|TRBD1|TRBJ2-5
CASSTRTGQGETQYF
TGTGCCAGCTCAACGCGGACAGGTCAGGGGGAGACCCAGTACTTC
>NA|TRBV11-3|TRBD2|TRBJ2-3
CASSKGLAQSTDTQYF
TGTGCCAGCAGCAAAGGACTAGCGCAGAGCACAGATACGCAGTATTTT
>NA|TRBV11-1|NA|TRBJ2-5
CASSLEETQYF
TGTGCCAGCAGCTTAGAGGAGACCCAGTACTTC
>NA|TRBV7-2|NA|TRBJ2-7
CASSLVGPREQYF
TGTGCCAGCAGCTTAGTTGGCCCGCGCGAGCAGTACTTC
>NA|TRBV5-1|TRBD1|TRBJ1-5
CASSLGEGGQQPQHF
TGCGCCAGCAGCTTAGGGGAAGGGGGCCAGCAGCCCCAGCATTTT
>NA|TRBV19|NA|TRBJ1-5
CASKTREFEPQHF
TGTGCCAGTAAGACCCGGGAGTTCGAGCCCCAGCATTTT
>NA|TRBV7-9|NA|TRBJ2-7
CASRPTDSYEQYF
TGTGCCAGCAGGCCGACAGATTCCTACGAGCAGTACTTC
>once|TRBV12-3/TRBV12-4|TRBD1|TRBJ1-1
CASRDRGTEAFF
TGTGCCAGCAGGGACAGGGGGACTGAAGCTTTCTTT
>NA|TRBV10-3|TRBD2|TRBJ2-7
CAIRSRSGNYEQYF
TGTGCCATCAGATCACGTAGCGGGAACTACGAGCAGTACTTC
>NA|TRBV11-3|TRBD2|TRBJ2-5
CASSLSLAGNQETQYF
TGTGCCAGCAGCTTAAGCCTAGCGGGGAATCAAGAGACCCAGTACTTC
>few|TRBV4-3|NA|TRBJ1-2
CASSQDRDIYGYTF
TGCGCCAGCAGCCAAGATAGGGACATTTATGGCTACACCTTC
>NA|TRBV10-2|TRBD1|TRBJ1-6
CASSDRGPASGSPLHF
TGCGCCAGCTCTGACAGGGGGCCAGCAAGCGGTTCACCCCTCCACTTT
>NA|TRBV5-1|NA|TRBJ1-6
CASSSRDGYNSPLHF
TGCGCCAGCAGCTCCCGGGACGGTTATAATTCACCCCTCCACTTT
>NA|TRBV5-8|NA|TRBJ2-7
CASRGASYEQYF
TGTGCCAGCAGGGGGGCCTCCTACGAGCAGTACTTC
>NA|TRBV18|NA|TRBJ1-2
CASSLGLHGGYTF
TGTGCCAGCTCACTGGGACTTCACGGTGGCTACACCTTC
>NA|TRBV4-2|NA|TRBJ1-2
CASSQVNAYGYTF
TGTGCCAGCAGCCAAGTCAATGCCTATGGCTACACCTTC
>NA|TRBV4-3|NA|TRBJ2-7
CASSQEPGLGGLEQYF
TGCGCCAGCAGCCAAGAGCCAGGACTCGGGGGGCTCGAGCAGTACTTC